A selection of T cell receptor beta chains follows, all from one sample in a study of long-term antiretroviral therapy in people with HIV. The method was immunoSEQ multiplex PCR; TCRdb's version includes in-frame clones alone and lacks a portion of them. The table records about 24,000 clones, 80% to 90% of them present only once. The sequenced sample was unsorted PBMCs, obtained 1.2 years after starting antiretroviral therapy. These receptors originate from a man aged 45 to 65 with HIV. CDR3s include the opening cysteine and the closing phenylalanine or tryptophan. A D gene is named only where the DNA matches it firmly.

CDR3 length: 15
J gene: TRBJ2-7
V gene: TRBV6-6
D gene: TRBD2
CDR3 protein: CASIASGGRTYEQYF

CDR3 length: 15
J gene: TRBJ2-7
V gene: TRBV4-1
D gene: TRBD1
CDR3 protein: CASSQVTGGQYEQYF

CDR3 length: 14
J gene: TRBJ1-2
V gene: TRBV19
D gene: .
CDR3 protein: CASTATAGFYGYTF

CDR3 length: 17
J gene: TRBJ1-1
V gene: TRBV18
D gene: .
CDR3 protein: CASSRNGGQISNTEAFF

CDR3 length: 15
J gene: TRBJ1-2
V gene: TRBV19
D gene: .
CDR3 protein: CASSIAGGAGYGYTF

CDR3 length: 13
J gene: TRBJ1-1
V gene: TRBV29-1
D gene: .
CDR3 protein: CIGGNGRGTEAFF

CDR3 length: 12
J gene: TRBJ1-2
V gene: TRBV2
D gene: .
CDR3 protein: CASKVGYYGYTF

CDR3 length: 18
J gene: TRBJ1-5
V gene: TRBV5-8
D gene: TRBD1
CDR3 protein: CASSSFSGTGGAGQPQHF

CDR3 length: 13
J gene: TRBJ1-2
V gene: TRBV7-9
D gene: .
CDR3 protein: CASSTQVNYGYTF

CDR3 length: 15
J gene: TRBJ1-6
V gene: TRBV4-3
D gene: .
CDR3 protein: CASSQAPEYNSPLHF

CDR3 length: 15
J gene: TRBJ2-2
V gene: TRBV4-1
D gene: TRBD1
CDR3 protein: CASSLRDSFTGELFF

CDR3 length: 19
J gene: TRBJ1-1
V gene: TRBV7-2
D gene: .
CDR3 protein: CASSLPIDRLLHLNTEAFF

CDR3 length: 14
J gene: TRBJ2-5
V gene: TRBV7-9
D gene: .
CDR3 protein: CASSSPGTQETQYF

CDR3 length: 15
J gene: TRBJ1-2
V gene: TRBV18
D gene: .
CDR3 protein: CASSPPSGPSYGYTF

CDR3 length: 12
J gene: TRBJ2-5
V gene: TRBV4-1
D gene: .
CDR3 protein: CASSQFGQTQYF

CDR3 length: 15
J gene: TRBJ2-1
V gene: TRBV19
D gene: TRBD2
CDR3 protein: CASSLAGGAYNEQFF

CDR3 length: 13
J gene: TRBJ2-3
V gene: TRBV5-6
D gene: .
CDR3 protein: CASSLSGTDTQYF